Listed below are T cell receptor beta chains from one sample, sequenced in a study of cytomegalovirus exposure and HLA in healthy donors. Sequenced by immunoSEQ multiplex PCR; TCRdb stores in-frame clones only, minus some. The profile shows about 150,000 clones, more than 55% of them singletons. Sequenced input: PBMCs. These receptor sequences come from a woman between 55 and 75 years old in good health and CMV-seronegative. The CDR3 runs from the conserved cysteine through the conserved F or W. Fields, in order: J gene, V gene, clone size, D gene, CDR3 protein, CDR3 DNA. The D gene is left open where the match is weak. Clone size is given for some rows only: seen once, a few or many times, or a class if the clone is expanded.

>TRBJ2-7|TRBV10-3|NA|NA
CAIGESGYEQYF
TGTGCCATCGGGGAGAGCGGCTACGAGCAGTACTTC
>TRBJ2-4|TRBV18|NA|TRBD2
CASSPYRGRENIQYF
TGTGCCAGCTCACCTTATCGCGGGAGGGAAAACATTCAGTACTTC
>TRBJ2-3|TRBV10-3|NA|TRBD2
CAISAASLAEYADTQYF
TGTGCCATCAGTGCGGCTTCGCTAGCGGAGTACGCAGATACGCAGTATTTT
>TRBJ2-1|TRBV7-9|NA|NA
CASSPGLSYNEQFF
TGTGCCAGCAGCCCGGGACTTTCCTACAATGAGCAGTTCTTC
>TRBJ1-2|TRBV5-4|NA|NA
CASSLGANYGYTF
TGTGCCAGCAGTCTTGGAGCTAACTATGGCTACACCTTC
>TRBJ2-1|TRBV5-1|once|TRBD2
CASSFSIAGGRYEQFF
TGCGCCAGCAGCTTCTCCATAGCGGGGGGGCGGTATGAGCAGTTCTTC
>TRBJ1-2|TRBV28|few|TRBD1
CASSLWTGKGGYTF
TGTGCCAGCAGTTTATGGACAGGGAAAGGTGGCTACACCTTC
>TRBJ1-1|TRBV27|few|TRBD1
CASSRQGITTEAFF
TGTGCCAGCAGCCGACAGGGTATTACCACTGAAGCTTTCTTT
>TRBJ2-7|TRBV7-2|NA|TRBD2
CASSNDRVASGSHKYEQYF
TGTGCCAGCAGCAACGATAGAGTAGCTAGCGGGAGCCACAAGTACGAGCAGTACTTC
>TRBJ2-7|TRBV7-2|NA|TRBD2
CASSPTAGLGEQYF
TGTGCCAGCAGCCCGACGGCGGGACTAGGCGAGCAGTACTTC
>TRBJ2-7|TRBV28|few|TRBD2
CASSPSGRASYYEQYF
TGTGCCAGCAGTCCTAGCGGGAGGGCCTCATACTACGAGCAGTACTTC
>TRBJ2-7|TRBV6-1|NA|NA
CASSGTMTGEQYF
TGTGCCAGCAGTGGAACTATGACAGGAGAGCAGTACTTC
>TRBJ1-2|TRBV29-1|NA|TRBD1
CSVEGPGTGVGGYTF
TGCAGCGTTGAAGGGCCCGGGACAGGGGTTGGTGGCTACACCTTC
>TRBJ2-7|TRBV28|few|TRBD2
CASRTERGAYEQYF
TGTGCCAGCAGGACTGAGCGGGGAGCCTACGAGCAGTACTTC
>TRBJ2-5|TRBV9|NA|NA
CASSVYGGPETQYF
TGTGCCAGCAGCGTATACGGTGGGCCGGAGACCCAGTACTTC
>TRBJ1-5|TRBV7-3|NA|NA
CASSLGKEESNQPQHF
TGTGCCAGCAGCCTCGGAAAGGAGGAGAGCAATCAGCCCCAGCATTTT
>TRBJ1-4|TRBV10-3|NA|NA
CAISDTPGATNEKLFF
TGTGCCATCAGCGACACGCCAGGGGCAACTAATGAAAAACTGTTTTTT
>TRBJ1-1|TRBV15|NA|TRBD1
CATSGTPGGTEAFF
TGTGCCACCAGCGGAACTCCAGGGGGAACTGAAGCTTTCTTT
>TRBJ2-7|TRBV7-2|NA|TRBD2
CASSPGGGRASYEQYF
TGTGCCAGCAGCCCGGGGGGCGGGAGGGCCTCCTACGAGCAGTACTTC
>TRBJ1-2|TRBV15|few|TRBD1
CATSRGGGTGGYYGYTF
TGTGCCACCAGCAGAGGGGGGGGGACAGGGGGCTACTATGGCTACACCTTC
>TRBJ2-1|TRBV2|NA|TRBD2
CASSVRLAGNNEQFF
TGTGCCAGCAGTGTTCGACTAGCGGGAAACAATGAGCAGTTCTTC
>TRBJ2-7|TRBV6-5|few|NA
CASSPPGAYEQYF
TGTGCCAGCAGTCCCCCGGGGGCCTACGAGCAGTACTTC
>TRBJ1-4|TRBV15|NA|NA
CATKDRGYEKLFF
TGTGCCACGAAGGACAGAGGATATGAAAAACTGTTTTTT
>TRBJ1-5|TRBV5-6|NA|TRBD1
CASSPKQGNQPQHF
TGTGCCAGCAGCCCCAAACAGGGGAATCAGCCCCAGCATTTT
>TRBJ1-4|TRBV5-6|NA|NA
CASSLSGRGVFNEKLFF
TGTGCCAGCAGCTTGTCGGGCAGGGGAGTTTTTAATGAAAAACTGTTTTTT
>TRBJ1-1|TRBV7-9|NA|TRBD1
CSSSFRQGGSEAFF
TGTTCCAGCAGCTTTCGACAGGGAGGATCTGAAGCTTTCTTT
>TRBJ2-5|TRBV7-7|NA|TRBD1
CASSYQGAETQYF
TGTGCCAGCAGCTACCAGGGGGCGGAGACCCAGTACTTC
>TRBJ1-2|TRBV28|few|NA
CASSIQPNYGYTF
TGTGCCAGCAGCATACAACCTAACTATGGCTACACCTTC
>TRBJ2-3|TRBV5-1|NA|NA
CASSLGQGSRSSTDTQYF
TGCGCCAGCAGCTTGGGGCAGGGAAGTCGCTCTAGCACAGATACGCAGTATTTT
>TRBJ2-7|TRBV9|once|NA
CASSAGVVTHEQYF
TGTGCCAGCAGCGCGGGAGTGGTTACCCACGAGCAGTACTTC
>TRBJ2-4|TRBV5-6|NA|NA
CASRPRGGDSLNIQYF
TGTGCCAGCAGACCTCGGGGGGGGGACAGCTTAAACATTCAGTACTTC
>TRBJ2-7|TRBV7-3|NA|NA
CASSLAAGYEQYF
TGTGCCAGCAGCCTCGCTGCGGGCTACGAGCAGTACTTC
>TRBJ2-3|TRBV6-1|once|TRBD2
CASSEINAGTSFTDTQYF
TGTGCCAGCAGTGAAATCAACGCCGGGACTAGCTTTACAGATACGCAGTATTTT
>TRBJ1-6|TRBV6-6|NA|TRBD1
CASSYTAGQGHSPLHF
TGTGCCAGCAGTTACACCGCGGGACAGGGGCACTCACCCCTCCACTTT
>TRBJ2-2|TRBV9|once|NA
CASSVGTIGAGELFF
TGTGCCAGCAGCGTAGGGACTATCGGAGCCGGGGAGCTGTTTTTT
>TRBJ2-2|TRBV19|NA|NA
CASSIDPSTGELFF
TGTGCCAGTAGTATAGATCCTAGCACCGGGGAGCTGTTTTTT
>TRBJ2-3|TRBV19|NA|TRBD2
CASSMVAGDTDTQYF
TGTGCCAGTAGTATGGTAGCGGGGGACACAGATACGCAGTATTTT
>TRBJ2-3|TRBV27|NA|NA
CASSLGPRTDTQYF
TGTGCCAGCAGTTTAGGGCCCCGCACAGATACGCAGTATTTT
>TRBJ2-2|TRBV9|NA|NA
CASSVAAATGELFF
TGTGCCAGCAGCGTAGCGGCAGCGACCGGGGAGCTGTTTTTT
>TRBJ1-3|TRBV5-6|once|TRBD1
CASSLTGTAGNTIYF
TGTGCCAGCAGCTTGACCGGGACAGCCGGAAACACCATATATTTT
>TRBJ2-3|TRBV5-1|NA|NA
CASAGTSSTDTQYF
TGCGCCAGCGCGGGGACTTCTAGCACAGATACGCAGTATTTT
>TRBJ1-1|TRBV10-3|once|TRBD1
CAITNRDRGPTEAFF
TGTGCCATAACAAACCGGGACAGGGGTCCCACTGAAGCTTTCTTT
>TRBJ2-7|TRBV9|few|NA
CASSVVGGESHEQYF
TGTGCCAGCAGCGTAGTTGGCGGGGAGTCCCACGAGCAGTACTTC
>TRBJ2-2|TRBV2|few|TRBD2
CASSELAGPTGELFF
TGTGCCAGCAGTGAACTAGCGGGGCCCACCGGGGAGCTGTTTTTT
>TRBJ1-2|TRBV7-2|NA|TRBD1
CASSLGVGGAYGYTF
TGTGCCAGCAGCTTAGGGGTAGGGGGCGCCTATGGCTACACCTTC
>TRBJ2-1|TRBV7-2|NA|TRBD2
CASSLAPLAGGPDNEQFF
TGTGCCAGCAGCTTAGCCCCGTTAGCGGGAGGGCCGGACAATGAGCAGTTCTTC
>TRBJ2-2|TRBV19|NA|TRBD2
CASSTPTSGSTGELFF
TGTGCCAGTAGTACTCCGACTAGCGGGAGCACCGGGGAGCTGTTTTTT
>TRBJ2-2|TRBV18|NA|NA
CASSTGIGELFF
TGTGCCAGCTCGACGGGGATCGGGGAGCTGTTTTTT